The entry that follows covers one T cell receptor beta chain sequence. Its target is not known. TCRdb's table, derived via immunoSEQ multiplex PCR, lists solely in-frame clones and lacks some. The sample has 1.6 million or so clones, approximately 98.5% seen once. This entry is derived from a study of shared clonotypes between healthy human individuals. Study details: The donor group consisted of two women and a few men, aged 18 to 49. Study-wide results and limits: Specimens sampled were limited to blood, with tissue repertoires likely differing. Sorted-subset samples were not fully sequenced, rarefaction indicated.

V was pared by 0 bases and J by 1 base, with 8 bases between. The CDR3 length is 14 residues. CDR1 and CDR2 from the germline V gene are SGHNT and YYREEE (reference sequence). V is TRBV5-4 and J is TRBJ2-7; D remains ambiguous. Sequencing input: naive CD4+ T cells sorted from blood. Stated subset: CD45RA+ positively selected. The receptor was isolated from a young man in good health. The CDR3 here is CASSLGTRSYEQYF. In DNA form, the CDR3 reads TGTGCCAGCAGCTTGGGGACGCGTTCCTACGAGCAGTACTTC.